This T cell receptor beta chain was obtained from a study of CD4+ T cells in melanoma. This clone was observed a few times. Profiled with immunoSEQ multiplex PCR; TCRdb holds only in-frame clones, not every one. The data hold 14,000 to 15,000 clones, with 60% to 70% observed a single time. This TCR derives from a human donor with melanoma. Sequenced input: cells from a culture (not recorded whether cultured in vitro).

The chain's CDR3 is CASSLTGRNYGYTF. In DNA form, the CDR3 reads TGTGCCAGCAGCTTAACCGGGCGCAACTATGGCTACACCTTC. V usage is TRBV5-4 and J usage is TRBJ1-2; D is unresolved. The CDR3 is 14 residues long. V lost 2 bases to trimming and J lost 2 bases, with 10 bases between them. Germline assignment: CDR1 SGHNT and CDR2 YYREEE (reference sequence).